The clone carrying this T cell receptor (beta chain) was counted between two and nine times. The antigen is not known. PCR employed 60 Vbeta and 13 Jbeta primers. As handled by the study authors: Later work found tens of millions of unique TCR beta chains, with about 10 million shared. Sequenced by immunoSEQ multiplex PCR; TCRdb stores in-frame clones only, minus some. That table is the source of V, J and clone size, and D and trimming were worked out from the DNA. The sample gives 150,000 to 200,000 clones, about three quarters of which show up once; more than 1.3% is in the top ten. These data are taken from a study of cytomegalovirus exposure and HLA in healthy donors. Regarding the study as a whole: Researchers reported in a later analysis that a missense DCLRE1C variant was tied to TCR beta V- and J-gene trimming.

The CDR3 spans 15 residues. Germline V gives CDR1 SGHVS, CDR2 FNYEAQ. The germline V and J ends were trimmed by 0 bases and 9 bases, with 15 bases remaining between them. This sequence was found in a girl aged 10 to 17 in good health and CMV-seronegative. The specimen sequenced was PBMCs. This sequence joins TRBV7-6 and TRBJ2-1; possibly TRBD1 for D (5 bases). The CDR3 DNA follows: TGTGCCAGCAGCTTAGCGCTACAGGCAGAGGTTGAGCAGTTCTTC. This sequence encodes CASSLALQAEVEQFF.